The sample holds a few counts of the clone carrying this T cell receptor beta chain. No antigen is known for it. This sample is drawn from a study of OX40 agonist ivuxolimab in advanced cancers. Study details: The dose-escalation cohort was approximately 85% male, with a mean age of 60 years, ranging about 23 to 90. The study, taken as a whole, reports: In the 0.1-3.0 mg/kg groups, partial responders showed among the lowest expansion. Researchers did not determine the expanded peripheral T cells' antigen specificity. On average, a greater number of expanded clones characterised CD8+ T cells relative to CD4+.

CDR3 length: 15 amino acids. Trimming shortened V by 2 bases and J by 0 bases, and 8 bases separated the two germline ends. Per germline, CDR1 SGHVS and CDR2 FNYEAQ. The repertoire was sequenced with immunoSEQ multiplex PCR; TCRdb's copy has only in-frame clones and lacks some. The repertoire has 55,000 to 65,000 clones, around 93% of them found once; the top ten carry approximately 23%. Sequences were derived from CD4+ or CD8+ T cells sorted from blood, sampled in a trial of the OX40 agonist ivuxolimab. The J gene is TRBJ2-1, the V gene TRBV7-6; D ambiguous. The TCR sequence derives from an adult with an advanced solid tumor such as melanoma, head and neck, liver or kidney cancer. DNA for the CDR3: TGTGCCAGCAGCTTAACTGTAAGCTCCTACAATGAGCAGTTCTTC. It yields the protein CASSLTVSSYNEQFF.